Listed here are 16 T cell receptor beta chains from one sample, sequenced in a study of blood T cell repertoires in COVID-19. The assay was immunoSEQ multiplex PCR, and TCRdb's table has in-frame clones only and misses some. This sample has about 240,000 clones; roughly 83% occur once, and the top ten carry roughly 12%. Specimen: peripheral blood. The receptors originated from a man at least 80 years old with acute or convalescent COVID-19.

The CDR3 loop reads CASTTHTDTQYF. DNA of the CDR3: TGTGCCAGCACTACTCACACAGATACGCAGTATTTT. The V and J genes are TRBV2 and TRBJ2-3; D is unclear. Per germline, CDR1 SNHLY and CDR2 FYNNEI. V lost 7 bases, J lost 2 bases, and 7 bases lay in between. This CDR3 region has 12 residues.

The chain's CDR3 is CASSPGFNYGYTF. DNA for the CDR3: TGTGCCAGCAGTCCGGGGTTTAACTATGGCTACACCTTC. The chain is built from TRBV28 and TRBJ1-2; no reliable D call. The CDR3 has 13 residues. The germline V and J ends were trimmed by 5 bases and 1 base, with 8 bases remaining between them. CDR1 is MDHEN and CDR2 is SYDVKM in the germline V gene.

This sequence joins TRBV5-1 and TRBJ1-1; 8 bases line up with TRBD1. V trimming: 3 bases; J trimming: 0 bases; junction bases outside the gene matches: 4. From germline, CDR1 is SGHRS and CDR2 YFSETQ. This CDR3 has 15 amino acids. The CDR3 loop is CASSYGTGLNTEAFF. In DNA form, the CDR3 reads TGCGCCAGCAGCTACGGGACAGGTTTGAACACTGAAGCTTTCTTT.

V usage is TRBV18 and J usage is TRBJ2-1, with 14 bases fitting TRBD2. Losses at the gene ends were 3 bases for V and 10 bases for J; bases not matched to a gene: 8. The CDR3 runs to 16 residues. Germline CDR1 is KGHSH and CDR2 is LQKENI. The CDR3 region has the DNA TGTGCCAGCTCACCGCGCCTAGGGACTAGCGGGGGCGAGCAGTTCTTC. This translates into CASSPRLGTSGGEQFF.

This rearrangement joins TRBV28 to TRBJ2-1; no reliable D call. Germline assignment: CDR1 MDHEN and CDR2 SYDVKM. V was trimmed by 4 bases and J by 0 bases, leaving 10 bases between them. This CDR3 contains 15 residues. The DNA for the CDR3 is TGTGCCAGCAGTTCCGCCAGTGTCTCCTACAATGAGCAGTTCTTC. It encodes CASSSASVSYNEQFF.

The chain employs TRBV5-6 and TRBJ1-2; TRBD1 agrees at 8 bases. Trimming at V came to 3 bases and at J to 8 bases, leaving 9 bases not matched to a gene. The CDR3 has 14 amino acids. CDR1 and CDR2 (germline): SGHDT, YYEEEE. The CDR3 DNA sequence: TGTGCCAGCAGCTCACCTGGGACAGGCGTCGGCTACACCTTC. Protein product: CASSSPGTGVGYTF. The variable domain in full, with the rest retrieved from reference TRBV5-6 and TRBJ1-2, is DAGVTQSPTHLIKTRGQQVTLRCSPKSGHDTVSWYQQALGQGPQFIFQYYEEEERQRGNFPDRFSGHQFPNYSSELNVNALLLGDSALYLCASSSPGTGVGYTFGSGTRLTVV.

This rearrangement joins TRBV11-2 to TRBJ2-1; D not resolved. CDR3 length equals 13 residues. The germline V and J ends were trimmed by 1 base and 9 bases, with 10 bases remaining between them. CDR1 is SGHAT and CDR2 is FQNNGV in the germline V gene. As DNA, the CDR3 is TGTGCCAGCAGCTTAGGACGGGTGGGTGAGCAGTTCTTC. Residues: CASSLGRVGEQFF.

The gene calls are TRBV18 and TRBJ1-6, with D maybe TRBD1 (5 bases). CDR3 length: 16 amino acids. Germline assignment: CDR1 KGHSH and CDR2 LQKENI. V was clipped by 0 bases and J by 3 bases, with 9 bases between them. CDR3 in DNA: TGTGCCAGCTCACCACCGGGCAGGGTCTATAATTCACCCCTCCACTTT. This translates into CASSPPGRVYNSPLHF. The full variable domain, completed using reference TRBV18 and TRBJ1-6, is NAGVMQNPRHLVRRRGQEARLRCSPMKGHSHVYWYRQLPEEGLKFMVYLQKENIIDESGMPKERFSAEFPKEGPSILRIQQVVRGDSAAYFCASSPPGRVYNSPLHFGNGTRLTVT.

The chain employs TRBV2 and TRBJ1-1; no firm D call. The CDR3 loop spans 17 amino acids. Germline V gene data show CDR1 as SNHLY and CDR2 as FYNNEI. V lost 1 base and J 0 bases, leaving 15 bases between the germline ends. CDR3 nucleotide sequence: TGTGCCAGCAGTGAAGGCTCAGGATTTAGAATGAACACTGAAGCTTTCTTT. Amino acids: CASSEGSGFRMNTEAFF. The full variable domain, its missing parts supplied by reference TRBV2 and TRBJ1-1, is EPEVTQTPSHQVTQMGQEVILRCVPISNHLYFYWYRQILGQKVEFLVSFYNNEISEKSEIFDDQFSVERPDGSNFTLKIRSTKLEDSAMYFCASSEGSGFRMNTEAFFGQGTRLTVV.

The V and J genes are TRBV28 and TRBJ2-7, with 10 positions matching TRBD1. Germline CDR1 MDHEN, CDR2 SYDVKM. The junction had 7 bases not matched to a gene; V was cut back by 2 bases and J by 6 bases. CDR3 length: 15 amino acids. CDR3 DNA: TGTGCCAGCAGTTTACGACAGGGGGCGCGTCTCGAGCAGTACTTC. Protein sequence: CASSLRQGARLEQYF.

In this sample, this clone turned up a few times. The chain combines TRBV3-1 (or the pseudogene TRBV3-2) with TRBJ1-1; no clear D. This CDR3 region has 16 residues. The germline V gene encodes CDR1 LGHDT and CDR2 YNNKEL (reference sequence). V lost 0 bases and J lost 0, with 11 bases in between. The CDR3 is CASSQDSGPVNTEAFF. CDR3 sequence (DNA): TGTGCCAGCAGCCAAGATAGCGGGCCCGTGAACACTGAAGCTTTCTTT.

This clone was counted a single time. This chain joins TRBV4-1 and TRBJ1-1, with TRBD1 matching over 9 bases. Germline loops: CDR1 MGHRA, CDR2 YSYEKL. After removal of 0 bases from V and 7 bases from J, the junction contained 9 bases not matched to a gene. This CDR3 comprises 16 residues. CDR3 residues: CASSQEITGTGYEAFF. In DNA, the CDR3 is TGCGCCAGCAGCCAAGAAATTACCGGGACAGGGTATGAAGCTTTCTTT.

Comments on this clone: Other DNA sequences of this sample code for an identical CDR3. This CDR3 reads CASSEEGNTEAFF. Written as DNA, the CDR3 is TGCGCCAGCAGTGAAGAGGGCAACACTGAAGCTTTCTTT. The chain combines TRBV10-1 with TRBJ1-1; no clear D gene. Trimming left V 3 bases short and J 2 bases short, with 7 bases between. CDR1 and CDR2 from the germline V gene are WNHNN and SYGVQD (reference sequence). CDR3 size: 13 residues.

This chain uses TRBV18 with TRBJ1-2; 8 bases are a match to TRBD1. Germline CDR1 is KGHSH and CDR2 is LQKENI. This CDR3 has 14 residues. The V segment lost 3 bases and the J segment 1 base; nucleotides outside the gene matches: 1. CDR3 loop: CASSPGQDNYGYTF. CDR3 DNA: TGTGCCAGCTCACCGGGACAGGATAACTATGGCTACACCTTC. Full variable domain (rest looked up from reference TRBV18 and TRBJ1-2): NAGVMQNPRHLVRRRGQEARLRCSPMKGHSHVYWYRQLPEEGLKFMVYLQKENIIDESGMPKERFSAEFPKEGPSILRIQQVVRGDSAAYFCASSPGQDNYGYTFGSGTRLTVV.

CDR3 coding DNA: TGTGCCAGCAGCTTAGACAGCTATGGCTACACCTTC. Its translation is CASSLDSYGYTF. This chain connects TRBV7-9 to TRBJ1-2, with D unclear. Trimming removed 1 base from V and 4 bases from J, with 4 bases in between. Per germline, CDR1 SEHNR and CDR2 FQNEAQ (reference sequence). The CDR3 has 12 residues.

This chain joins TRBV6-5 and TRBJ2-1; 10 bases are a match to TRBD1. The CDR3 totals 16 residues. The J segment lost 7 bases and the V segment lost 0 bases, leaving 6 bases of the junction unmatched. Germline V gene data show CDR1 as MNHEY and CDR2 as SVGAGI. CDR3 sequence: CASSYSQPGQGNEQFF. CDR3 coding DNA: TGTGCCAGCAGTTACTCGCAACCGGGACAGGGGAATGAGCAGTTCTTC.